The rows below give T cell receptor beta chains drawn from one sample of a study of monozygotic twins with inflammatory bowel disease. TCRdb re-called the 5' RACE reads; one entry per CDR3 protein, DNA not given. The listing contains 120,000 to 150,000 distinct CDR3 sequences. Sequenced: blood. These receptors all come from a human donor with ulcerative colitis or Crohn's disease, or a healthy co-twin of an affected twin (not recorded which). Both conserved end residues are part of each CDR3.

CDR3,V,J
CASSLRLAGRTSEQFF,TRBV5-1,TRBJ2-1
CASSPRDRAHGVF,TRBV7-2,TRBJ1-6
CASSPGQEQFF,TRBV18,TRBJ2-1
CASSRTSRGYTF,TRBV28,TRBJ1-2
CASSLRADMNTEAFF,TRBV5-5,TRBJ1-1
CASSPRGGITYNEQFF,TRBV19,TRBJ2-1
CASSDPDRVNQPQHF,TRBV6-1,TRBJ1-5
CASSFVGQSSYEQYF,TRBV27,TRBJ2-7
CASSTRTGKNLTAFF,TRBV6-5,TRBJ1-1
CATSDLPDGRGDYEQYF,TRBV24-1,TRBJ2-7
CASSEGQGSQPQHF,TRBV2,TRBJ1-5
CASSVGGGTVSYEQYF,TRBV9,TRBJ2-7